This entry describes one T cell receptor beta chain. The data were taken from a study of blood T cell repertoires in COVID-19. Using immunoSEQ multiplex PCR, the repertoire was profiled, and TCRdb retains in-frame clones only, with some absent. The sample holds more than 50,000 clones; more than 75% are singletons and the top ten take around 50%. Sequenced sample: peripheral blood. This clonotype was sampled from a woman older than 75 with acute or convalescent COVID-19.

CDR3 residues: CASARDRVYNEQFF. CDR3 sequence (DNA): TGTGCCAGTGCCCGGGACAGGGTGTACAATGAGCAGTTCTTC. This chain joins TRBV19 and TRBJ2-1; 9 bases match TRBD1. Germline loops: CDR1 LNHDA, CDR2 SQIVND (reference sequence). The CDR3 length is 14 residues. V dropped 8 bases and J dropped 4; count of bases not matched to a gene: 6.